The rows below give T cell receptor beta chains drawn from one sample of a study of shared clonotypes between healthy human individuals. Profiled with immunoSEQ multiplex PCR; TCRdb holds only in-frame clones, not every one. The table includes hundreds of thousands of clones, 95% to 96% detected once. Sequencing input: naive CD8+ T cells sorted from blood. All receptors come from a woman aged 30 to 39 in good health. Each CDR3 is given with its conserved first and last residue. Fields, in order: J gene, V gene, clone size, CDR3 protein. The size of a clone is reported for some rows only, either as once, few or many, or as a class for expanded clones.

TRBJ2-5,TRBV5-8,NA,CASRNLAGGPRETQYF
TRBJ2-3,TRBV7-6,NA,CASSQWGEEDTQYF
TRBJ1-1,TRBV19,NA,CASSAGQFTVNTEAFF
TRBJ2-3,TRBV27,NA,CASSFGPDTQYF
TRBJ2-6,TRBV27,once,CASSLLQGYSGANVLTF
TRBJ2-2,TRBV19,once,CASSTTGVNTGELFF
TRBJ2-7,TRBV9,once,CASSVGWSLAGNYEQYF
TRBJ2-7,TRBV6-5,NA,CASSSVIAGTLEQYF
TRBJ2-1,TRBV9,NA,CASSKREVGQFF
TRBJ2-1,TRBV27,NA,CASSFRWGGGSGNEQFF
TRBJ2-7,TRBV7-9,once,CASSFDSYEQYF
TRBJ1-1,TRBV28,NA,CASSLDRGPGTEAFF
TRBJ1-1,TRBV5-1,NA,CASSEGQLNTEAFF
TRBJ2-3,TRBV7-9,NA,CASSLTSGRAGDTQYF
TRBJ2-1,TRBV27,once,CASSRTSGGYNEQFF
TRBJ2-7,TRBV20-1,NA,CSARAPYEQYF
TRBJ2-7,TRBV6-5,NA,CASSYFGGYEQYF
TRBJ1-2,TRBV6-5,NA,CASSYVGAKGYTF
TRBJ2-7,TRBV5-4,NA,CASSLLRGRGYEQYF
TRBJ1-5,TRBV28,NA,CASSFLPGGLNQPQHF
TRBJ2-7,TRBV9,NA,CASSRGAADYEQYF
TRBJ2-1,TRBV30,NA,CAWTTNSVEQFF
TRBJ1-1,TRBV4-1,NA,CASSQDSRSMNTEAFF
TRBJ1-1,TRBV10-3,NA,CAIWGGDKQGMNTEAFF
TRBJ1-1,TRBV5-6,NA,CASSIGTVTSAFF
TRBJ1-1,TRBV5-5,NA,CASSWGQANTEAFF
TRBJ2-3,TRBV27,NA,CASSRSGGGKGTDTQYF
TRBJ1-2,TRBV11-2,NA,CASSPPSIAYGYTF
TRBJ1-1,TRBV6-5,once,CASSYSELPNTEAFF